This T cell receptor (gamma chain) was sequenced during a study of human gamma delta and Vdelta1 T cells. In germline, CDR1 is EGSTGY, CDR2 YDSYTSSV. This CDR3 has 13 amino acids. With respect to this clone: Its target is not known. Germline is not matched at one junction end, which may reflect a read error.

With CATT, TCRdb re-called clones from the PCR reads. The sample records almost 9,000 gamma-chain clones, 45% being singletons. General study findings and limits: Reportedly, Delta One T cells were polyclonal and broadly targeted acute myeloid leukemia.

The receptor's source is a human donor in good health. The sequenced material came from Vdelta1 gamma-delta T cells from blood grown in culture (DOT cells). The V gene is TRGV4, the J gene TRGJ1 or TRGJ2. The CDR3 spells CATWLEGCYKNLF. In DNA form, the CDR3 reads TGTGCCACCTGGCTAGAAGGATGCTATAAGAACCTCTTT.